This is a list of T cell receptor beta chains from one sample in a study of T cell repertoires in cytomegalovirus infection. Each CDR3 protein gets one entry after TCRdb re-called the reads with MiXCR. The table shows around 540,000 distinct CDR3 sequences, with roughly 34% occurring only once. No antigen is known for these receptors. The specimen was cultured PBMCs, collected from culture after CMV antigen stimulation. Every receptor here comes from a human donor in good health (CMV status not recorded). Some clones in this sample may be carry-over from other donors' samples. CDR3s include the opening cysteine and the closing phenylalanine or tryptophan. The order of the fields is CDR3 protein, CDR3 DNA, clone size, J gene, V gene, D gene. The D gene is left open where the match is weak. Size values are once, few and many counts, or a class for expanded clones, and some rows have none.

CDR3: CASSFYQGRDTQYF; DNA: TGTGCCAGCAGTTTTTATCAGGGAAGAGATACGCAGTATTTT; size: many; J: TRBJ2-3; V: TRBV12-3/TRBV12-4; D: -
CDR3: CASSWASGGYGYTF; DNA: TGTGCCAGCAGTTGGGCGTCAGGGGGCTATGGCTACACCTTC; size: -; J: TRBJ1-2; V: TRBV7-2; D: TRBD1
CDR3: CASTLRRGSRTEAFF; DNA: TGTGCCAGCACCCTTCGCAGGGGGTCACGCACTGAAGCTTTCTTT; size: few; J: TRBJ1-1; V: TRBV27; D: TRBD1
CDR3: CASSGPGQGLTGELFF; DNA: TGTGCCAGCAGCGGCCCGGGACAGGGACTAACCGGGGAGCTGTTTTTT; size: -; J: TRBJ2-2; V: TRBV13; D: TRBD1
CDR3: CSARDMAGGGNQPQHF; DNA: TGCAGTGCTAGAGATATGGCAGGGGGAGGCAATCAGCCCCAGCATTTT; size: few; J: TRBJ1-5; V: TRBV20-1; D: TRBD1
CDR3: CASQSNYGYTF; DNA: TGTGCCAGCCAGAGTAACTATGGCTACACCTTC; size: -; J: TRBJ1-2; V: TRBV28; D: -
CDR3: CASSLDGSRLAGSNTDTQYF; DNA: TGTGCCAGCAGCTTAGATGGTAGTCGACTAGCGGGAAGCAACACAGATACGCAGTATTTT; size: few; J: TRBJ2-3; V: TRBV7-6; D: TRBD2
CDR3: CASSFRVGWNQPQHF; DNA: TGTGCCAGTAGTTTCAGGGTTGGTTGGAATCAGCCCCAGCATTTT; size: -; J: TRBJ1-5; V: TRBV19; D: -
CDR3: CASSPRTSSDTQYF; DNA: TGTGCCAGCAGCCCCAGGACTAGTTCAGATACGCAGTATTTT; size: once; J: TRBJ2-3; V: TRBV7-2; D: TRBD2
CDR3: CASSLTPKRGYNEQFF; DNA: TGTGCCAGCAGTTTAACACCAAAGCGGGGGTACAATGAGCAGTTCTTC; size: -; J: TRBJ2-1; V: TRBV28; D: TRBD2
CDR3: CASSYGTTGGYGYTF; DNA: TGTGCCAGCAGTTATGGGACCACAGGCGGTTATGGCTACACCTTC; size: -; J: TRBJ1-2; V: TRBV6-2/TRBV6-3; D: -
CDR3: CASMARENTGELFF; DNA: TGTGCCAGCATGGCTAGAGAGAACACCGGGGAGCTGTTTTTT; size: few; J: TRBJ2-2; V: TRBV12-3/TRBV12-4; D: -
CDR3: CAWSEAGRGSPLHF; DNA: TGTGCCTGGAGCGAGGCAGGGAGAGGGTCACCCCTCCACTTT; size: once; J: TRBJ1-6; V: TRBV30; D: -
CDR3: CASTTRGRASGANVLTF; DNA: TGTGCCAGCACAACAAGGGGCAGAGCCTCTGGGGCCAACGTCCTGACTTTC; size: many; J: TRBJ2-6; V: TRBV7-8; D: -
CDR3: CASSLGQGAGGWNEQFF; DNA: TGTGCCAGCAGTTTGGGGCAGGGGGCCGGCGGATGGAATGAGCAGTTCTTC; size: few; J: TRBJ2-1; V: TRBV7-2; D: TRBD1
CDR3: CASSLSSPNTEAFF; DNA: TGTGCCAGCAGTTTGTCAAGTCCGAACACTGAAGCTTTCTTT; size: many; J: TRBJ1-1; V: TRBV12-3/TRBV12-4; D: -
CDR3: CASSFRTEGYTF; DNA: TGCGCCAGCAGCTTCCGGACAGAGGGCTACACCTTC; size: -; J: TRBJ1-2; V: TRBV5-1; D: -
CDR3: CASTFRRGGGNEKLFF; DNA: TGTGCCAGCACCTTCCGCCGAGGGGGAGGTAATGAAAAACTGTTTTTT; size: -; J: TRBJ1-4; V: TRBV12-3/TRBV12-4; D: -
CDR3: CSATTSAKRTDTQYF; DNA: TGCAGTGCGACAACTAGCGCAAAGAGGACAGATACGCAGTATTTT; size: once; J: TRBJ2-3; V: TRBV20-1; D: TRBD2
CDR3: CASSPEWGGTEAFF; DNA: TGTGCCAGCAGCCCTGAATGGGGCGGGACTGAAGCTTTCTTT; size: few; J: TRBJ1-1; V: TRBV28; D: -
CDR3: CASSAGETQYF; DNA: TGTGCCAGCAGCGCGGGAGAGACCCAGTACTTC; size: -; J: TRBJ2-5; V: TRBV12-3/TRBV12-4; D: -
CDR3: CASSLLNKNTEAFF; DNA: TGTGCCAGCAGTTTACTGAACAAGAACACTGAAGCTTTCTTT; size: -; J: TRBJ1-1; V: TRBV12-3/TRBV12-4; D: -
CDR3: CASRTGQGMTGSTVEKLFF; DNA: TGTGCCAGCCGAACGGGACAGGGAATGACGGGATCTACGGTTGAAAAACTGTTTTTT; size: -; J: TRBJ1-4; V: TRBV19; D: TRBD1